The 23 T cell receptor beta chains below all came from one sample that was sequenced in a study of molecular identifiers for immune sequencing clone quantification. MiXCR was run by TCRdb on the PCR reads, yielding one entry per CDR3 protein. The data contain roughly 93,000 distinct CDR3 sequences, 15% to 20% of them singletons. The sequencing input was naive CD8+ T cells from blood, with Jurkat cell RNA spiked in. Subset of the sample: FACS-sorted CD8+CD4-CCR7+CD45RA+ naive T cells. The receptors originated from a human donor in good health. Some libraries in this study had Jurkat cell RNA spiked in.

This clonotype was found many times. The chain carries TRBV5-1 and TRBJ2-1; 7 nucleotides line up with TRBD2. Germline CDR1 SGHRS, CDR2 YFSETQ. The trim removed 2 bases at V and 6 bases at J, leaving 5 bases unmatched. The CDR3 is 14 residues long. CDR3 bases: TGCGCCAGCAGCTTTCTACTAGCGAGCAATGAGCAGTTCTTC. It is translated as CASSFLLASNEQFF.

Turning to this clonotype: A much larger clone lies a single base off, so this may be a read error. CDR3 sequence: CAMKEGGSYDEQFF. The CDR3 nucleotides are TGTGCCATGAAGGAGGGCGGGTCCTACGATGAGCAGTTCTTC. This rearrangement joins TRBV10-3 to TRBJ2-1; D is perhaps TRBD2 (6 bases). Germline assignment: CDR1 ENHRY and CDR2 SYGVKD. The CDR3 is 14 amino acids.

The genes are TRBV27 and TRBJ2-1; a possible D gene is TRBD1 (6 bases). The CDR3 loop spans 12 amino acids. The V and J ends lost 6 bases and 6 bases respectively, with 9 bases between them. CDR1 is MNHEY, CDR2 SMNVEV, per germline (reference sequence). The DNA of the CDR3 is TGTGCCAGCAGACAGGGTTGCAATGAGCAGTTCTTC. Translated, it gives CASRQGCNEQFF.

This clonotype was found many times. This rearrangement joins TRBV2 to TRBJ1-5; D unresolved. CDR1 and CDR2 from the germline V gene are SNHLY and FYNNEI. Trimming took off 9 bases at V and 0 bases at J, with 15 bases between the two ends. This CDR3 contains 15 residues. As DNA, the CDR3 is TGTGCCAGTGGCGGGCAGGCACATAGCAATCAGCCCCAGCATTTT. Protein product: CASGGQAHSNQPQHF.

This clonotype showed up many times. The genes are TRBV6-2 or TRBV6-3 and TRBJ2-5; possible D gene TRBD2, 6 bases. Per the germline V gene, CDR1 is MNHEY and CDR2 is SVGEGT. Trimming removed 5 bases at V and 1 base at J, with 11 bases between. This CDR3 contains 14 residues. CDR3 amino acids: CASSRTGLQETQYF. The DNA for the CDR3 is TGTGCCAGCAGTCGAACGGGACTCCAAGAGACCCAGTACTTC.

The chain joins TRBV7-9 to TRBJ2-7; possible D gene TRBD2, 6 bases. Germline lookup yields CDR1 SEHNR and CDR2 FQNEAQ (reference sequence). V lost 3 bases, J lost 3 bases, and 9 bases lay in between. There are 13 residues in the CDR3. In DNA form, the CDR3 reads TGTGCCAGCAGCTTCCCCGGGGGCTACGAGCAGTACTTC. Translated, it gives CASSFPGGYEQYF.

Regarding this clonotype: This could be a read error, since a much larger clone is one nucleotide away. The rearrangement joins TRBV3-1 to TRBJ2-3, with D possibly TRBD1 on 5 matching bases. CDR1 LGHDT and CDR2 YNNKEL come from the germline V gene (reference sequence). The CDR3 extends over 15 amino acids. This chain's CDR3 is CASSHPLALTDAQYF. CDR3 sequence (DNA): TGTGCCAGCAGCCACCCCCTTGCGTTGACAGATGCGCAGTATTTT.

In its sample, this clonotype was seen many times. One junction end does not reproduce the germline sequence, and a read error may be involved. The chain uses TRBV5-1 and TRBJ1-1; a weak D match, TRBD1 (5 bases). CDR1 is SGHRS, CDR2 YFSETQ, per germline. The CDR3 is made up of 13 amino acids. DNA for the CDR3: TGTGCCAGCAGCTCAACCGGGGGTACTGAAGCTTTCTTT. Protein sequence: CASSSTGGTEAFF.

This clonotype was observed at least ten times. This chain connects TRBV6-2 or TRBV6-3 to TRBJ2-7; either TRBD1 or TRBD2 may supply D (6 bases each). Germline V gene lookup returns CDR1 MNHEY and CDR2 SVGEGT. CDR3 length: 13 amino acids. The CDR3 bases are TGTGCAACGATAGGGGGAGGCCCCTACGAGCAGTACTTC. Its translation is CATIGGGPYEQYF.

This clonotype has ten or more counts. The rearrangement uses TRBV7-9 and TRBJ2-3; a possible D gene is TRBD2 (6 bases). The CDR3 totals 16 residues. The V end lost 5 bases, the J end lost 4 bases, and 19 bases lay between the germline ends. The V gene's germline CDR1 is SEHNR and CDR2 FQNEAQ (reference sequence). As DNA, the CDR3 is TGTGCCAGCAGCCCACCGGGACTTACTTTTTCAGATACGCAGTATTTT. Protein product: CASSPPGLTFSDTQYF. Full variable domain (missing parts from reference TRBV7-9 and TRBJ2-3): DTGVSQNPRHKITKRGQNVTFRCDPISEHNRLYWYRQTLGQGPEFLTYFQNEAQLEKSRLLSDRFSAERPKGSFSTLEIQRTEQGDSAMYLCASSPPGLTFSDTQYFGPGTRLTVL.

In its sample, this clonotype was seen many times. The chain employs TRBV6-2 or TRBV6-3 and TRBJ2-1; maybe TRBD1 (6 bases). Trimming pared 2 bases from V and 16 bases from J, leaving 18 bases between. Per germline, CDR1 MNHEY and CDR2 SVGEGT. The CDR3 is made up of 13 amino acids. The CDR3 reads CASSYPAGGGLFF. The CDR3 DNA is TGTGCCAGCAGTTACCCAGCTGGGGGCGGTTTATTCTTC.

This clonotype was observed many times. The chain is built from TRBV2 and TRBJ1-3, with D uncertain. Germline CDR1 is SNHLY and CDR2 is FYNNEI. V lost 1 base and J 2 bases, leaving 6 bases between the germline ends. This CDR3 is built from 14 residues. The CDR3 coding sequence is TGTGCCAGCAGTGAAGGCAGTACTGGAAACACCATATATTTT. It is translated as CASSEGSTGNTIYF.

Ten or more counts support this clonotype. This rearrangement joins TRBV15 to TRBJ2-1; 11 bases fit TRBD2. In germline, CDR1 is LNHNV, CDR2 YYDKDF (reference sequence). After removal of 5 bases from V and 6 bases from J, the junction contained 6 bases not matched to a gene. The CDR3 covers 15 residues. The chain's CDR3 is CATSGTSGGFNEQFF. In nucleotides, the CDR3 is TGTGCCACCAGCGGCACTAGCGGGGGTTTCAATGAGCAGTTCTTC.

This clonotype was seen repeatedly, ten times or more. The rearrangement uses TRBV12-3 or TRBV12-4 and TRBJ2-5; D perhaps matches TRBD2 (6 bases). The CDR3 runs to 13 residues. V lost 7 bases to trimming and J lost 3 bases, with 12 bases between them. DNA of the CDR3: TGTGCCAGCACCAATCCGGGGGAAGAGACCCAGTACTTC. Translated: CASTNPGEETQYF.

This clonotype was counted at least ten times. This chain connects TRBV9 to TRBJ1-1; no definite D call. Germline V gene sequence: CDR1 SGDLS, CDR2 YYNGEE. This CDR3 contains 13 residues. Trimming left V 0 bases short and J 8 bases short, with 11 bases between. CDR3 region: CASSVEGVSEAFF. CDR3 sequence (DNA): TGTGCCAGCAGCGTAGAAGGCGTTTCCGAAGCTTTCTTT.

This clonotype was counted ten times or more. V gene TRBV20-1 combines with J gene TRBJ2-3, with TRBD2 matching over 13 bases. The CDR3 is made up of 16 amino acids. V was pared by 6 bases and J by 5 bases, with 11 bases of the junction left unmatched. CDR1 DFQATT and CDR2 SNEGSKA come from the germline V gene (reference sequence). CDR3 sequence: CSATLTWTSGGDTQYF. CDR3 sequence (DNA): TGCAGTGCAACCTTGACCTGGACTAGCGGGGGAGATACGCAGTATTTT.

This clonotype has more than one count but fewer than ten. This sequence joins TRBV7-9 and TRBJ2-1; TRBD2 matches 12 bases. CDR1 is SEHNR, CDR2 FQNEAQ, per germline (reference sequence). The CDR3 has 15 residues. V shed 5 bases, J shed 6 bases, and the junction held 5 bases outside the gene matches. In DNA form, the CDR3 reads TGTGCCAGCAGCCAAAGGACTAGCGGGATCAATGAGCAGTTCTTC. It specifies CASSQRTSGINEQFF.

In this sample, this clonotype turned up once. A much larger clone lies one base from this, so it may be a read error. The chain employs TRBV29-1 and TRBJ1-2, with TRBD1 identical over 8 bases. V lost 7 bases to trimming and J lost 7 bases; unmatched junction nucleotides: 17. This CDR3 is 15 amino acids long. CDR1 is SQVTM, CDR2 ANQGSEA, per germline. CDR3 residues: CSASVEDREAGGYTF. Written as DNA, the CDR3 is TGCAGCGCAAGTGTAGAGGACAGGGAAGCTGGTGGCTACACCTTC.

The chain couples TRBV7-2 to TRBJ2-7; D is unclear. CDR1 is SGHTA, CDR2 FQGNSA, per germline. V was cut by 2 bases and J by 0 bases, with 11 bases left in between. This CDR3 is 15 amino acids long. The chain's CDR3 is CASSLLVALSYEQYF. CDR3 nucleotides: TGTGCCAGCAGCTTATTAGTCGCCCTCTCCTACGAGCAGTACTTC.

At least ten counts were recorded for this clonotype. The chain couples TRBV21-1 to TRBJ1-6; whether TRBD1, the table's D call, matches the DNA was not checked. TRBV21-1 represents a pseudogene. This CDR3 spans 18 amino acids. CDR3 region: CASSVGRDTVYVRSPLHF. CDR3 nucleotide sequence: TGTGCCAGCAGCGTCGGACGGGACACAGTATATGTTCGGTCACCCCTCCACTTT.

This clonotype was detected many times. The J gene is TRBJ2-6, the V gene TRBV6-5, with D unresolved. CDR1 and CDR2 (germline): MNHEY, SVGAGI. With 0 bases removed from V and 4 bases from J, the gap between germline ends came to 10 bases. The CDR3 is 16 residues long. The CDR3 loop reads CASSYSTSSGANVLTF. The CDR3, as DNA: TGTGCCAGCAGTTACTCGACCAGCTCAGGGGCCAACGTCCTGACTTTC.

This clonotype was seen a handful of times. CDR3 amino acids: CASGGTGGAGELFF. The CDR3 DNA sequence: TGTGCCAGCGGCGGGACAGGGGGTGCCGGGGAGCTGTTTTTT. The genes are TRBV27 and TRBJ2-2; 11 nucleotides match TRBD1. The CDR3 loop spans 14 amino acids. Trimming took 8 bases from V and 6 from J; bases not matched to a gene: 5. The V gene's germline CDR1 is MNHEY and CDR2 SMNVEV (reference sequence).

Notes on this clonotype: This may stem from a read error, because a much larger clone lies one nucleotide away. The CDR3 nucleotides are TGTGCCAGCAGTTTAGTCGGCGGGGGCGGCACCGGGGAGCTGTTTTTT. Translation gives CASSLVGGGGTGELFF. The J gene is TRBJ2-2, the V gene TRBV27; D is possibly TRBD2 (7 bases). Trimming took off 2 bases at V and 4 bases at J, with 14 bases between the two ends. Germline CDR1 is MNHEY and CDR2 is SMNVEV (reference sequence). The CDR3 spans 16 residues.